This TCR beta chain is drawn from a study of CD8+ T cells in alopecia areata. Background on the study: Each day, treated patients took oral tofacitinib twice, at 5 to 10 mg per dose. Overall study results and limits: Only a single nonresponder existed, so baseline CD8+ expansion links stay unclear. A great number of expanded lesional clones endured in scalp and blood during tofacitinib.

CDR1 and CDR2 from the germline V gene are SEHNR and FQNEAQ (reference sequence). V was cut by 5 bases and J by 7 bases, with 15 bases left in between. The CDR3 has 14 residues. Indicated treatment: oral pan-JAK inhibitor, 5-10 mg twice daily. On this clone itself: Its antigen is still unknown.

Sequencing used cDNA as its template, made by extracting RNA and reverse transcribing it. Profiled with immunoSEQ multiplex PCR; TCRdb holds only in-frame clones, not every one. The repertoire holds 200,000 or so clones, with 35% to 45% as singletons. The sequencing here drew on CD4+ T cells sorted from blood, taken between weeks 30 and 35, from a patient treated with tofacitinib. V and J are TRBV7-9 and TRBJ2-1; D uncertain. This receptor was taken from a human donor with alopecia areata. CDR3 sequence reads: CASSPRPDSNEQFF. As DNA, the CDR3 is TGTGCCAGCAGCCCCCGACCTGACTCGAATGAGCAGTTCTTC.